The 9 T cell receptor beta chains below all came from one sample that was sequenced in a study of OX40 agonist ivuxolimab in advanced cancers. Libraries were prepared by immunoSEQ multiplex PCR; TCRdb keeps only in-frame clonotypes and omits some of them. This sample carries 68,000 or so clones, roughly 82% of them seen once, and the ten largest clones take about a tenth. Sequencing was performed on CD4+ or CD8+ T cells sorted from blood, taken in a trial of the OX40 agonist ivuxolimab. Every receptor here comes from an adult with an advanced solid tumor such as melanoma, head and neck, liver or kidney cancer.

This chain uses TRBV7-3 with TRBJ2-1; TRBD2 matches 11 bases. Losses at the gene ends were 2 bases for V and 4 bases for J; bases not matched to a gene: 4. The CDR3 has 16 amino acids. Germline V lookup: CDR1 SGHTA, CDR2 FQGTGA. In nucleotides, the CDR3 is TGTGCCAGCAGCTTAGGGACTAGCGGATATTACAATGAGCAGTTCTTC. Translated: CASSLGTSGYYNEQFF. The full variable domain, with the rest looked up from reference TRBV7-3 and TRBJ2-1, is GAGVSQTPSNKVTEKGKYVELRCDPISGHTALYWYRQSLGQGPEFLIYFQGTGAADDSGLPNDRFFAVRPEGSVSTLKIQRTERGDSAVYLCASSLGTSGYYNEQFFGPGTRLTVL.

The gene calls are TRBV5-1 and TRBJ2-2; the D gene could be TRBD1 or TRBD2 (6 bases each). CDR3 size: 15 residues. Trimming left V 1 base short and J 6 bases short, with 13 bases between. Germline V lookup: CDR1 SGHRS, CDR2 YFSETQ. This CDR3 reads CASSLFEGGAGELFF. The CDR3 DNA is TGCGCCAGCAGCTTGTTCGAGGGGGGCGCCGGGGAGCTGTTTTTT.

As DNA, the CDR3 is TGTGCCAGCAGCTTAGCGCTACAATCCCAAGAGACCCAGTACTTC. Its protein is CASSLALQSQETQYF. This chain links TRBV7-8 with TRBJ2-5; D gene uncertain. V lost 0 bases to trimming and J lost 1 base, with 9 bases between them. Germline V gene sequence: CDR1 SGHVS, CDR2 FQNEAQ. The CDR3 totals 15 residues.

The chain uses TRBV4-1 and TRBJ1-2, with D possibly matching TRBD1 (5 bases). Germline-derived CDR1 and CDR2 are MGHRA and YSYEKL. V dropped 0 bases and J dropped 5 bases, with 13 bases sitting between them. CDR3 size: 15 residues. The CDR3 region has the DNA TGCGCCAGCAGCCAAGATCAGGGAGGAGGGTATGGCTACACCTTC. Amino acids: CASSQDQGGGYGYTF.

As DNA, the CDR3 is TGTGCCAGCAGTTTATATTCAGGGGGAAGGGAAAAACTGTTTTTT. The encoded protein is CASSLYSGGREKLFF. This rearrangement joins TRBV28 to TRBJ1-4; the match to TRBD1 covers 7 bases. The V and J ends lost 1 base and 8 bases, in that order; junction bases with no gene match: 7. Looked up from germline, CDR1 is MDHEN and CDR2 is SYDVKM. The CDR3 consists of 15 residues.

The V call is TRBV6-5, the J call TRBJ2-7; D is ambiguous. V shed 5 bases and J shed 0 bases, with 11 bases lying between them. Germline V gene lookup returns CDR1 MNHEY and CDR2 SVGAGI. This CDR3 has 14 amino acids. The CDR3 sequence: CASSHQLSSYEQYF. DNA for the CDR3: TGTGCCAGCAGTCACCAACTCAGCTCCTACGAGCAGTACTTC.

The V gene is TRBV7-2, the J gene TRBJ2-1, with TRBD2 matching 9 bases. The CDR3 has 16 amino acids. Germline CDR1 SGHTA, CDR2 FQGNSA. Trimming took 5 bases from V and 7 from J; bases not matched to a gene: 12. The CDR3 here is CASSPVLGSGSNEQFF. In DNA, the CDR3 is TGTGCCAGCAGCCCAGTTCTTGGTAGCGGGAGTAATGAGCAGTTCTTC.

The genes are TRBV25-1 and TRBJ1-2; no reliable D call. The CDR3 extends over 13 amino acids. The germline V gene encodes CDR1 MGHDK and CDR2 SYGVNS. V dropped 4 bases and J dropped 4 bases, with 10 bases sitting between them. CDR3 region: CASSADGSYGYTF. In DNA, the CDR3 is TGTGCCAGCAGTGCGGACGGGAGCTATGGCTACACCTTC.

The CDR3 here is CASSADTDYGYTF. The CDR3, as DNA: TGTGCCAGCAGTGCAGACACAGACTATGGCTACACCTTC. J is TRBJ1-2 and V is TRBV6-6; no firm D call. Germline lookup yields CDR1 MNHNY and CDR2 SVGAGI (reference sequence). V was clipped by 5 bases and J by 3 bases, with 10 bases between them. The CDR3 runs 13 residues.